This T cell receptor beta chain emerged from a study of Graves' ophthalmopathy and Graves' hyperthyroidism. The CDR3 has 14 residues. The germline V gene encodes CDR1 MNHEY and CDR2 SMNVEV (reference sequence). Trimming at V came to 5 bases and at J to 4 bases, leaving 5 bases not matched to a gene. In this sample, this clonotype turned up many times. Amplification targeted the TCR beta CDR3 regions, with RNA transcripts as the source material. RT-PCR was first run with HTBI primers, then multiplex PCR in a second round. TCRdb re-derived calls from the multiplex PCR reads in MiXCR, one entry per CDR3 protein. The sample yields 350,000 to 450,000 distinct CDR3 sequences, roughly 18% seen once.

The rearrangement joins TRBV27 to TRBJ1-5; 7 bases agree with TRBD1. This TCR was recovered from a woman aged 18-35 years with Graves' ophthalmopathy. Sequencing was done on a sample of peripheral blood. The CDR3 region is CASSADRPNQPQHF. CDR3 coding DNA: TGTGCCAGCAGTGCGGACAGGCCGAATCAGCCCCAGCATTTT.